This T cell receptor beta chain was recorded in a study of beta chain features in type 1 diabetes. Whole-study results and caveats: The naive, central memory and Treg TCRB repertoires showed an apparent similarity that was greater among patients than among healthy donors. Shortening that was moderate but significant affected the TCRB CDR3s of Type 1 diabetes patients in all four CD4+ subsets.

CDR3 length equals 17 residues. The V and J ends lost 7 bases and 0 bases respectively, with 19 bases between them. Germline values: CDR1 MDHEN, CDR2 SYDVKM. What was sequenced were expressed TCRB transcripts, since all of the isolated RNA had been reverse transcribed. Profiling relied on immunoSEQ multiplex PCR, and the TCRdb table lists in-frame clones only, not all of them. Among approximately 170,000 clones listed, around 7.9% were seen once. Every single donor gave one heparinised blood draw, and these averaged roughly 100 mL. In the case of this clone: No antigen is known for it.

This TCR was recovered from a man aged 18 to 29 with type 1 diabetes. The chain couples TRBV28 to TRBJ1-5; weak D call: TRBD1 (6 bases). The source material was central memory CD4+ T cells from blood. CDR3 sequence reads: CASIKAQGGYSNQPQHF. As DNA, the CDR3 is TGTGCCAGCATCAAGGCACAGGGCGGATATAGCAATCAGCCCCAGCATTTT.